This TCR beta chain is from a study of T-cell reconstitution after alpha-beta-depleted transplantation in children. Trimming left V 2 bases short and J 0 bases short, with 7 bases between. CDR1 MNHEY and CDR2 SVGAGI come from the germline V gene. The CDR3 has 14 residues. TCRbeta library construction was performed incorporating unique molecular identifiers. One entry per CDR3 protein, called by TCRdb with MiXCR from the PCR reads. Of about 500,000 distinct CDR3 sequences listed, about 33% are singletons. This clonotype was picked up a small number of times. This receptor was taken from a human donor who donated a stem cell graft to a child with aplastic anemia. The sample consisted of PBMCs from the stem cell graft donor, taken from the stem cell graft. The chain couples TRBV6-5 to TRBJ1-1; a weak D match, TRBD1 (5 bases). CDR3 amino acids: CASSYQGLNTEAFF. In nucleotides, the CDR3 is TGTGCCAGCAGTTACCAGGGCCTGAACACTGAAGCTTTCTTT.